Presented here are 18 T cell receptor beta chains from one specimen sequenced in a study of blood T cell repertoires in COVID-19. Assay used: immunoSEQ multiplex PCR; TCRdb lists only in-frame clones, some missing. Of about 240,000 clones in the sample, about 90% were seen once. The sample consisted of peripheral blood. Receptors originate from a man aged 55-75 years with acute or convalescent COVID-19.

The chain links TRBV30 to TRBJ2-7; 8 bases fit TRBD2. Losses at the gene ends were 0 bases for V and 5 bases for J; bases not matched to a gene: 6. CDR3 size: 14 residues. Germline V lookup: CDR1 GTSNPN, CDR2 SVGIG (reference sequence). The DNA of the CDR3 is TGTGCCTGGAGTGTCACAGCGGGAGTCAACGAGCAGTACTTC. Translating it yields CAWSVTAGVNEQYF. Using reference TRBV30 and TRBJ2-7 for the parts outside the CDR3, the full variable domain is SQTIHQWPATLVQPVGSPLSLECTVEGTSNPNLYWYRQAAGRGLQLLFYSVGIGQISSEVPQNLSASRPQDRQFILSSKKLLLSDSGFYLCAWSVTAGVNEQYFGPGTRLTVT.

The rearrangement joins TRBV2 to TRBJ1-4, with 7 positions matching TRBD1. Trimming removed 6 bases from V and 7 bases from J; junction bases left unmatched: 14. Germline CDR1 and CDR2: SNHLY and FYNNEI. This CDR3 is 16 amino acids long. The CDR3, as DNA: TGTGCCAGCAGGCCTAGACAAACAGGGGTTGGTGAAAAACTGTTTTTT. Amino acid sequence: CASRPRQTGVGEKLFF.

The J gene is TRBJ2-5, the V gene TRBV3-1 (or the pseudogene TRBV3-2); 7 bases fit TRBD2. The CDR3 length is 14 residues. Germline CDR1 LGHDT, CDR2 YNNKEL (reference sequence). Germline trimming cut 4 bases from V and 4 bases from J; bases unmatched to any gene: 6. The CDR3 protein is CASSPRTSGETQYF. CDR3 in DNA: TGTGCCAGCAGCCCCCGGACTAGTGGAGAGACCCAGTACTTC.

The chain has TRBV5-1 and TRBJ1-1; D is possibly TRBD1 (6 bases). This CDR3 spans 16 amino acids. Germline values: CDR1 SGHRS, CDR2 YFSETQ. V lost 0 bases and J 0 bases, leaving 12 bases between the germline ends. In nucleotides, the CDR3 is TGCGCCAGCAGCTTGGGTGGACAGCGTGTGAACACTGAAGCTTTCTTT. Protein: CASSLGGQRVNTEAFF. Based on the CDR3 plus reference TRBV5-1 and TRBJ1-1, the full variable domain is KAGVTQTPRYLIKTRGQQVTLSCSPISGHRSVSWYQQTPGQGLQFLFEYFSETQRNKGNFPGRFSGRQFSNSRSEMNVSTLELGDSALYLCASSLGGQRVNTEAFFGQGTRLTVV.

CDR3 sequence reads: CASSLVGSGLTSTDTQYF. CDR3 nucleotides: TGTGCCAGCAGCTTAGTAGGATCAGGACTTACTAGCACAGATACGCAGTATTTT. The chain links TRBV7-2 to TRBJ2-3; D might be TRBD2 (5 bases). CDR3 length: 18 amino acids. Deletions cut 1 base from V and 0 bases from J, with 17 bases between. Looked up from germline, CDR1 is SGHTA and CDR2 is FQGNSA.

In its sample, this clone was seen once. This sequence joins TRBV29-1 and TRBJ1-6; 12 nucleotides agree with TRBD1. The CDR3 extends over 13 amino acids. J gave up 8 bases and V 7 bases, and 3 bases lay outside the gene matches. Germline CDR1 reads SQVTM; CDR2 reads ANQGSEA. The CDR3 DNA is TGCAGCGCCGGGACAGGGGGCGATTCACCCCTCCACTTT. Residues: CSAGTGGDSPLHF.

The chain links TRBV6-1 to TRBJ2-5; 15 positions match TRBD2. The CDR3 contains 15 residues. V lost 6 bases to trimming and J lost 5 bases; unmatched junction nucleotides: 4. The germline gives CDR1 MNHNS, CDR2 SASEGT. Written as DNA, the CDR3 is TGTGCCAGCAGCTGGACTAGCGGGAGGGGGGAGACCCAGTACTTC. Translated, it gives CASSWTSGRGETQYF.

The DNA of the CDR3 is TGTGCCAGCAGTGACAGGGGGGTAGGCAATCAGCCCCAGCATTTT. Amino acids: CASSDRGVGNQPQHF. This chain connects TRBV6-1 to TRBJ1-5; 7 bases are a match to TRBD1. The CDR3 has 15 amino acids. Trimming cost V 3 bases and J 2 bases; bases outside gene matches: 4. Germline V gene lookup returns CDR1 MNHNS and CDR2 SASEGT.

The chain combines TRBV30 with TRBJ2-3; D not certain. The CDR3 loop spans 16 amino acids. Trimming pared 1 base from V and 0 bases from J, leaving 14 bases between. Germline V CDR1 and CDR2: GTSNPN, SVGIG (reference sequence). The CDR3 sequence is CAWSAGWKASTDTQYF. Here the CDR3 DNA reads TGTGCCTGGAGTGCAGGCTGGAAAGCTAGCACAGATACGCAGTATTTT.

This clone was seen once. The rearrangement uses TRBV5-6 and TRBJ2-2; D gene uncertain. The length of the CDR3 is 14 residues. Germline V gene data show CDR1 as SGHDT and CDR2 as YYEEEE. Trimming shortened V by 0 bases and J by 1 base, and 4 bases separated the two germline ends. The CDR3 DNA reads TGTGCCAGCAGCTTGGGGCAGAACACCGGGGAGCTGTTTTTT. Residues: CASSLGQNTGELFF.

This chain uses TRBV30 with TRBJ1-6; D gene unclear. CDR3 size: 13 residues. Germline loops: CDR1 GTSNPN, CDR2 SVGIG (reference sequence). With 4 bases removed from V and 7 bases from J, the gap between germline ends came to 11 bases. CDR3 in amino acids: CAWKRVLNSPLHF. The DNA for the CDR3 is TGTGCCTGGAAGAGAGTCTTGAATTCACCCCTCCACTTT.

This chain uses TRBV11-2 with TRBJ1-1; no reliable D call. This CDR3 region has 15 residues. Trimming shortened V by 2 bases and J by 1 base, and 11 bases separated the two germline ends. CDR1 is SGHAT and CDR2 is FQNNGV in the germline V gene. The CDR3 loop is CASSLKRAGNTEAFF. In DNA, the CDR3 is TGTGCCAGCAGCTTAAAGAGGGCCGGGAACACTGAAGCTTTCTTT.

V gene TRBV6-2 or TRBV6-3 combines with J gene TRBJ1-1; D call uncertain. V was trimmed by 4 bases and J by 1 base, leaving 10 bases between them. This CDR3 is built from 14 residues. Germline V gene data show CDR1 as MNHEY and CDR2 as SVGEGT. The CDR3 region has the DNA TGTGCCAGCAGTTGGGAGGACCCGAACACTGAAGCTTTCTTT. It yields the protein CASSWEDPNTEAFF.

The table lists this clone with a few counts. The rearrangement joins TRBV5-8 to TRBJ1-1; D ambiguous. This CDR3 region has 13 residues. The germline V gene encodes CDR1 SGHTS and CDR2 YDEGEE. Trimming took 1 base from V and 3 from J, leaving 7 bases between them. For the CDR3, the DNA is TGTGCCAGCAGCTTGTCAGGTCACACTGAAGCTTTCTTT. Amino acid sequence: CASSLSGHTEAFF.

The chain couples TRBV30 to TRBJ2-3; D perhaps matches TRBD2 (5 bases). V was cut by 1 base and J by 3 bases, with 11 bases left in between. There are 14 residues in the CDR3. The germline CDR1 and CDR2 sequences are GTSNPN and SVGIG (reference sequence). The CDR3 bases are TGTGCCTGGAGTGGAGGGAGTAGGACAGATACGCAGTATTTT. Its protein is CAWSGGSRTDTQYF.

The CDR3 nucleotides are TGTGCCAGCAGCTTAGGAGTGGGTCGGACAAACTATGGCTACACCTTC. As protein: CASSLGVGRTNYGYTF. The chain recombines TRBV7-8 with TRBJ1-2, with D tentatively TRBD1 (5 bases). V lost 1 base to trimming and J lost 2 bases, with 14 bases between them. The length of the CDR3 is 16 residues. Germline V gene sequence: CDR1 SGHVS, CDR2 FQNEAQ.

The chain joins TRBV30 to TRBJ2-6, with TRBD1 matching over 7 bases. Germline trimming cut 3 bases from V and 2 bases from J; bases unmatched to any gene: 4. CDR1 and CDR2 (germline): GTSNPN, SVGIG (reference sequence). The CDR3 totals 15 residues. CDR3 region: CAWRRGRTGANVLTF. In nucleotides, the CDR3 is TGTGCCTGGAGAAGGGGGCGGACTGGGGCCAACGTCCTGACTTTC. Supplemented by reference TRBV30 and TRBJ2-6, the full variable domain reads SQTIHQWPATLVQPVGSPLSLECTVEGTSNPNLYWYRQAAGRGLQLLFYSVGIGQISSEVPQNLSASRPQDRQFILSSKKLLLSDSGFYLCAWRRGRTGANVLTFGAGSRLTVL.

This clone was detected only a few times. This chain links TRBV6-2 or TRBV6-3 with TRBJ1-5, with D uncertain. This CDR3 has 14 residues. Trimming took off 5 bases at V and 2 bases at J, with 10 bases between the two ends. Germline V CDR1 and CDR2: MNHEY, SVGEGT. The CDR3 loop is CASSPQLGNQPQHF. CDR3 in DNA: TGTGCCAGCAGTCCACAGTTAGGCAATCAGCCCCAGCATTTT.